This entry is about one T cell receptor beta chain. This clonotype appeared many times. Which antigen it targets is not known. Base qualities were left out, and no much larger clone turns up one base away. From its cysteine to its phenylalanine, the CDR3 spans 13 amino acids. Left in the record is the CDR3 DNA by itself, 39 bases read in frame from the first base. V is shortened by 2 bases, J by 5 bases, and the region joining them spans 9 bases. Taken from the germline V gene, the CDR1 and CDR2 loops are LGHNA and YNFKEQ. The sample is drawn from a study of T cells in Graves' hyperthyroidism and ophthalmopathy (dated by TCRdb to between 2018 and 2020). Regarding the complete study: Peripheral blood samples were taken at initial diagnosis, before any treatment was given. TCR Vbeta CDR3 sequencing of 120 to 150 peripheral blood samples (approximately 44 ophthalmopathy, about 74 hyperthyroidism and 17 progressor patients) is reported in the paper. Prospective prediction of ophthalmopathy was tested in an independent validation cohort of approximately 19 hyperthyroidism patients and around 16 patients who later progressed to ophthalmopathy. In addition, the study compared T-cell repertoires in thyroid tissue and in blood from a handful of Graves' hyperthyroidism patients. The 100 or so discovery patients were randomly split 7:3 into training and test sets. A discovery cohort of approximately 97 patients, about 40 with Graves' ophthalmopathy and 57 with stable Graves' hyperthyroidism, was used to find distinguishing TCR V-J signatures. Following sampling, methimazole starting at 30 mg daily was given to hyperthyroidism patients, and high-dose intravenous methylprednisolone was given to ophthalmopathy patients. General study outcomes and caveats: Ophthalmopathy was separated from stable hyperthyroidism by a 13 V-J signature model, with 87.88% sensitivity and around 81% specificity obtained in cross-validation and 80%/75% obtained in testing. Most expanded thyroid clonotypes (frequency above 0.001) were also detected in blood, a finding suggesting that blood repertoires may reflect thyroid immune responses. During validation, the model predicted progression to ophthalmopathy a median of around 6 months ahead of onset, with around 70% sensitivity and about 75% specificity. Sample size was not statistically predetermined, and investigators were not blinded to group allocation.

Amplification of TCR beta CDR3 regions was carried out from RNA transcripts. For the first round of RT-PCR on the TCR CDR3, the HTBI primer set was used together with the Qiagen OneStep RT-PCR kit. A second multiplex PCR round built the libraries, followed by size selection and purification. Paired-end sequencing of the libraries was performed with 100 bp reads on an Illumina HiSeq2000. Per the original workflow: Raw data were processed with SOAPnuke, discarding reads with adapters, uncalled bases, mean Phred below 15, or no exact constant-primer or identifier match. High-quality paired reads were merged with COPE v1.2.5, and unique nucleotide sequences were defined as clonotypes. MiTCR v1.1 was used to align clonotypes to the IMGT TRBV, TRBD and TRBJ reference segments. The analysis was restricted to V-J combinations with a frequency above 0.0001, which together covered just over 99% of the repertoires. A TCS score was defined as the ratio between F50 (clonal expansion) and ExV (chaos), using BLOSUM62-based TCRdist between CDR3 peptides within each V-J. Welch's t-statistics and random forest reduced fewer than 550 V-J features to around 14, which were used in a naive Bayes classifier (R e1071). TCRdb passed the public sequencing reads through fastp at Q25 and MiXCR, retaining productive beta sequences. When rows share a CDR3 protein, they turn into one entry using the most common DNA and genes. The V and J calls were determined by TCRdb, not by the authors. This sample gives some 360,000 distinct CDR3 sequences in total; less than 20% of them show up just once. The top ten constitute roughly a sixth of the sample.

Ophthalmopathy patients had moderately to severely active disease, Clinical Activity Score of at least 3, NOSPECS grade of at least 4, and duration under 3 months. Patients with uncontrolled infections, other autoimmune diseases, pregnancy or lactation were excluded. Diagnoses relied on clinical symptoms, serum thyroxine and TRAb, thyroid ultrasound and orbital computed tomography. PBMCs were separated from 8 to 10 ml of fresh peripheral blood using Ficoll-Paque density gradient centrifugation. Total RNA was extracted with Trizol reagent, and quality was checked on an Agilent 2100 Bioanalyzer. The source material was blood. The clonotype comes from a woman between 40 and 50 years old with Graves' ophthalmopathy. The chain couples TRBV4-2 to TRBJ1-1; confidence is insufficient to name the D gene. The bases are TGTGCCAGCAGCCAACTGTTGGGAACTGAAGCTTTCTTT. The translation is CASSQLLGTEAFF.